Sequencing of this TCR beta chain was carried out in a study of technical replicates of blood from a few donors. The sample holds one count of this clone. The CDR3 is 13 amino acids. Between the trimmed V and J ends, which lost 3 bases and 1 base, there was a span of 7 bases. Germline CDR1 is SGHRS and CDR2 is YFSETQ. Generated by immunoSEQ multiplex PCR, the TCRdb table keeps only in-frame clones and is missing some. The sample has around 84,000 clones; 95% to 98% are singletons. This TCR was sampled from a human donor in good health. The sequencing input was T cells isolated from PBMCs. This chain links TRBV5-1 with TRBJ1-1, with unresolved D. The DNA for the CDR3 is TGCGCCAGCAGCTCACTTCGGAACACTGAAGCTTTCTTT. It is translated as CASSSLRNTEAFF. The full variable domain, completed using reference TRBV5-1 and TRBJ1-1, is KAGVTQTPRYLIKTRGQQVTLSCSPISGHRSVSWYQQTPGQGLQFLFEYFSETQRNKGNFPGRFSGRQFSNSRSEMNVSTLELGDSALYLCASSSLRNTEAFFGQGTRLTVV.